This T cell receptor beta chain was documented in a study of T cells in tumors after PD-1 blockade (dated by TCRdb to between 2018 and 2020). Context from the whole study: Exclusion criteria were prior checkpoint blockade, use of systemic immunosuppressants, or recent radiotherapy or other anti-cancer therapy within 4 weeks. Pembrolizumab 200 mg every 3 weeks or cemiplimab 350 mg every 2 weeks was administered to patients. A subset of patients also received ongoing daily vismodegib 150 mg during anti-PD-1 treatment. An average of roughly 110,000 TCR templates (range about 23,000-257,772) and approximately 38,000 unique clonotypes was obtained for peripheral blood samples. Paired single-cell RNA and TCR sequencing was performed on site-matched tumors from BCC or SCC patients before and after anti-PD-1 therapy. Bulk TCR sequencing was performed on roughly ten peripheral blood samples from about 5 patients to compare blood and tumor clonotypes. RECIST version 1.1 was used to assess clinical response. General findings and caveats noted by the study authors: The source of novel T cell clones was not identified, and lymphoid organs or rare unexpanded clones within the tumor or the tumor periphery could be included among the possible sources. Roughly two fifths of the TCR clonotypes from tumors also showed up in blood, and some novel exhausted tumor clones were present in pre-treatment blood, which suggests peripheral recruitment.

The immunoSEQ platform was used to carry out deep TCRbeta sequencing. The authors' analysis ran thus. For further analysis, only productive rearrangements were exported from the immunoSEQ Analyzer. T cell phenotypes were assigned to bulk TCRbeta clonotypes by matching the clonotypes to single-cell RNA+TCR-seq clones that had the same TCRbeta sequence. Clone enrichment in tumor was calculated as tumor frequency divided by PBMC frequency from bulk TCR sequencing. TCRs were sorted with GLIPH into specificity groups, meaning clusters of distinct TCRs that share CDR3 motifs and likely recognize common antigens. This is the immuneACCESS table as TCRdb keeps it, with only in-frame sequences that have V and J called. A part of the clones is gone; compared with another copy, unresolved V genes explain less than half, and the rest is unexplained. V and J calls and clone size are given by that table; D and trimming were obtained from the DNA. The sample records around 45,000 clones, 60% to 80% of which are singletons. Over 15% of the sample goes to the ten largest clones.

On this clone: What this receptor recognizes is not known. No much larger clone exists at a distance of one base, and base qualities are not known.

The CDR3 runs 14 amino acids, cysteine and phenylalanine included. Only the CDR3 portion is preserved as DNA: 42 bases, with reading frame beginning at the first base. CDR1 and CDR2, looked up from the germline V gene, are MNHEY and SVGAGI. Trimming at the junction amounts to 6 bases on V and 1 base on J, and the germline ends lie 12 bases apart. The time point label corresponds to: before anti-PD-1 therapy. For bulk TCRbeta sequencing, genomic DNA was extracted from tumor biopsies or peripheral blood, and input amounts ranged from roughly 600 ng to 6,500 ng. Every patient was a poor candidate for surgical resection and had histologically proven advanced or metastatic basal or squamous cell carcinoma. Of the approximately 12 patients making up the basal cell carcinoma cohort, 7 to 9 underwent bulk tumor TCR sequencing.

The TCR sequence derives from a human donor with basal cell carcinoma. This specimen was PBMCs, taken before anti-PD-1 treatment. The receptor chain draws on TRBV6-5 and TRBJ1-1; the D region possibly corresponds to TRBD1 (6 bases align). The sequenced DNA is TGTGCCAGCAGCTTACAGGGATGGAACACTGAAGCTTTCTTT. This gives the protein CASSLQGWNTEAFF.